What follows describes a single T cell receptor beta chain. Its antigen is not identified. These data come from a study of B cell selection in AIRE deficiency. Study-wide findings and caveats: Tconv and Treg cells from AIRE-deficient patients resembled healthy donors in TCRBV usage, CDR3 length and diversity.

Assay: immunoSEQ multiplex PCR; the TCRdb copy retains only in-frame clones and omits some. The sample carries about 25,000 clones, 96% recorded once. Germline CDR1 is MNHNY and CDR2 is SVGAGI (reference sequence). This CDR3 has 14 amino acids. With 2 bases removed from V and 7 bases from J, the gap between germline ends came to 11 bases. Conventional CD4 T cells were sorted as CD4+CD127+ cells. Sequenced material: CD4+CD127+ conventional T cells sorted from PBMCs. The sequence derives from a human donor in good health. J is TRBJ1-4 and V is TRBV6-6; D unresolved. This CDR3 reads CASSYRGFGEKLFF. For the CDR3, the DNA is TGTGCCAGCAGTTACCGCGGGTTCGGTGAAAAACTGTTTTTT.